These 13 T cell receptor beta chains were all obtained from the same sample, sequenced in a study of technical replicates of blood from several donors. The assay was immunoSEQ multiplex PCR, and TCRdb's table has in-frame clones only and misses some. The sample includes 99,000 or so clones, around 96% of them seen just once. The material sequenced was T cells isolated from PBMCs. The source is a human donor in good health.

The chain uses TRBV2 and TRBJ2-5, with 7 bases lining up with TRBD1. Trimming took 7 bases from V and 4 from J; bases not matched to a gene: 3. The CDR3 has 12 amino acids. Germline loops: CDR1 SNHLY, CDR2 FYNNEI. The CDR3: CASNRGPETQYF. CDR3 bases: TGTGCCAGCAATAGGGGGCCAGAGACCCAGTACTTC.

The V and J genes are TRBV27 and TRBJ1-2, with D unresolved. Germline V gene sequence: CDR1 MNHEY, CDR2 SMNVEV (reference sequence). V lost 5 bases, J lost 4 bases, and 20 bases lay in between. The CDR3 is 16 amino acids. In nucleotides, the CDR3 is TGTGCCAGCAGTCCTAATCCCTCTCGAGTTGCCTATGGCTACACCTTC. Translation: CASSPNPSRVAYGYTF.

The gene calls are TRBV30 and TRBJ2-5; perhaps TRBD2 as D (6 bases). The CDR3 loop spans 13 amino acids. V was shortened by 5 bases and J by 2 bases, with 12 bases between the two germline ends. The germline CDR1 and CDR2 sequences are GTSNPN and SVGIG (reference sequence). DNA for the CDR3: TGTGCCTGGGCGCGGGACTTACAAGAGACCCAGTACTTC. Its translation: CAWARDLQETQYF.

V usage is TRBV9 and J usage is TRBJ1-2; 9 positions match TRBD1. The J segment lost 0 bases and the V segment lost 0 bases, leaving 6 bases of the junction unmatched. The germline CDR1 and CDR2 sequences are SGDLS and YYNGEE. The CDR3 runs to 17 residues. The CDR3 spells CASSVGGQGLANYGYTF. The CDR3 coding sequence is TGTGCCAGCAGCGTAGGGGGACAGGGCTTAGCTAACTATGGCTACACCTTC.

The chain carries TRBV5-6 and TRBJ1-4, with D unclear. CDR1 SGHDT and CDR2 YYEEEE come from the germline V gene. Trimming pared 0 bases from V and 4 bases from J, leaving 7 bases between. The CDR3 is 14 amino acids. In nucleotides, the CDR3 is TGTGCCAGCAGCTTGGGGCAAATTAATGAAAAACTGTTTTTT. It codes for CASSLGQINEKLFF.

This chain uses TRBV6-5 with TRBJ2-5; 8 nucleotides line up with TRBD2. The CDR3 covers 13 residues. The germline V gene has CDR1 MNHEY and CDR2 SVGAGI. V dropped 4 bases and J dropped 5; count of bases not matched to a gene: 3. CDR3 sequence: CASSFRLAETQYF. The DNA for the CDR3 is TGTGCCAGCAGTTTCCGACTAGCGGAGACCCAGTACTTC.

DNA for the CDR3: TGTGCCAGCAGCCCACCCGGGGGGGAACAAGAGACCCAGTACTTC. Protein: CASSPPGGEQETQYF. The chain is built from TRBV7-9 and TRBJ2-5; 8 nucleotides line up with TRBD2. The CDR3 runs to 15 residues. Per the germline V gene, CDR1 is SEHNR and CDR2 is FQNEAQ (reference sequence). V trimming: 5 bases; J trimming: 2 bases; junction bases outside the gene matches: 7.

The chain has TRBV5-6 and TRBJ2-5; D is possibly TRBD1 (6 bases). This CDR3 spans 16 amino acids. The V gene's germline CDR1 is SGHDT and CDR2 YYEEEE. The V and J ends lost 0 bases and 8 bases respectively, with 20 bases between them. CDR3 amino acids: CASSLAFAGTLETQYF. CDR3 nucleotide sequence: TGTGCCAGCAGCTTGGCGTTCGCAGGGACACTGGAAACCCAGTACTTC.

The chain employs TRBV27 and TRBJ2-1; no firm D call. The germline V and J ends were trimmed by 4 bases and 8 bases, with 12 bases remaining between them. From germline, CDR1 is MNHEY and CDR2 SMNVEV (reference sequence). This CDR3 has 13 amino acids. CDR3 nucleotides: TGTGCCAGCAGTTCGTTAGCTGGCCATGAGCAGTTCTTC. This sequence encodes CASSSLAGHEQFF.

This sequence joins TRBV29-1 and TRBJ2-7, with 7 bases fitting TRBD1. The CDR3 has 11 amino acids. The junction had 4 bases not matched to a gene; V was cut back by 7 bases and J by 4 bases. CDR1 and CDR2 from the germline V gene are SQVTM and ANQGSEA. The CDR3 nucleotides are TGCAGCGGTGGACAGGATTACGAGCAGTACTTC. The encoded protein is CSGGQDYEQYF.

The V and J genes are TRBV15 and TRBJ2-7; possibly TRBD2 for D (6 bases). The CDR3 is 15 residues long. CDR1 is LNHNV and CDR2 is YYDKDF in the germline V gene (reference sequence). Trimming took 0 bases from V and 2 from J, leaving 11 bases between them. The CDR3 loop reads CATSRDGGAAYEQYF. The CDR3, as DNA: TGTGCCACCAGCAGAGATGGCGGGGCAGCCTACGAGCAGTACTTC.

The CDR3 bases are TGCAGCGCTACGGACAGAGCAGCCTACGAGCAGTACTTC. Its translation is CSATDRAAYEQYF. The J gene is TRBJ2-7, the V gene TRBV29-1; a possible D gene is TRBD1 (6 bases). V was cut by 7 bases and J by 2 bases, with 15 bases left in between. The CDR3 loop spans 13 amino acids. CDR1 SQVTM and CDR2 ANQGSEA come from the germline V gene.

The rearrangement joins TRBV2 to TRBJ1-5; D is unclear. Germline values: CDR1 SNHLY, CDR2 FYNNEI. This CDR3 is 12 amino acids long. Trimming stripped 7 bases from V and 6 bases from J, with 10 bases between. As DNA, the CDR3 is TGTGCCAGCACGTCGGGGTTTCAGCCCCAGCATTTT. Amino acid sequence: CASTSGFQPQHF.